This entry concerns a single T cell receptor (beta chain). This record comes from a study of blood T cell repertoires in COVID-19. Study-level background: COVID-19 samples, acute and convalescent, were from the United States, Italy and Spain.

The authors' processing: Estimation of nucleated cell counts was performed using reference gene primer amplification. The method was immunoSEQ multiplex PCR; TCRdb's version includes in-frame clones alone and lacks a portion of them. D and trimming come from the DNA, and the V and J calls and clone size come from that table. The sample holds tens of thousands of clones, around 84% seen once. This sequence was found in a man aged 60 to 75 with acute or convalescent COVID-19. The sequenced sample was peripheral blood.

CDR3 loop: CASSLRHLTEAFF. CDR3 DNA sequence: TGTGCCAGCAGTTTACGACACCTAACTGAAGCTTTCTTT. The rearrangement joins TRBV28 to TRBJ1-1; no clear D gene. From germline, CDR1 is MDHEN and CDR2 SYDVKM. V lost 2 bases, J lost 5 bases, and 9 bases lay in between. This CDR3 is built from 13 residues.